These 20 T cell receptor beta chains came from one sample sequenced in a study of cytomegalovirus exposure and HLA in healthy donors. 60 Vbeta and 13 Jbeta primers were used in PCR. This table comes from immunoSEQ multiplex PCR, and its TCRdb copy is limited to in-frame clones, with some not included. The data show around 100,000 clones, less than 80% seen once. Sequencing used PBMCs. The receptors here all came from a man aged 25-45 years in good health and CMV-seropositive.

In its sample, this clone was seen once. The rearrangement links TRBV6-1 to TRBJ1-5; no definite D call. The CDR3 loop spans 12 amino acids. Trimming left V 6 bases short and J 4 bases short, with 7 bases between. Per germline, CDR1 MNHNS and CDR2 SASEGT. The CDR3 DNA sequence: TGTGCCAGCAGGGCCGTTAATCAGCCCCAGCATTTT. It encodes CASRAVNQPQHF.

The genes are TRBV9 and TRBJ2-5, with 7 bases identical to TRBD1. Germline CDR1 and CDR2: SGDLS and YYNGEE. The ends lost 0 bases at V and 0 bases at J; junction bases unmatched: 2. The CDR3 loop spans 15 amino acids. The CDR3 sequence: CASSVGRGNQETQYF. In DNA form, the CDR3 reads TGTGCCAGCAGCGTAGGCAGGGGGAACCAAGAGACCCAGTACTTC.

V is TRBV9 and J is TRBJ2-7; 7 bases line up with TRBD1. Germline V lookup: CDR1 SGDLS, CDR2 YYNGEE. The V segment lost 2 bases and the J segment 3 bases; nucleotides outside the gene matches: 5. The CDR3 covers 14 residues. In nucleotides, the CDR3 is TGTGCCAGCAGCGTCCAGGGACAGAACTACGAGCAGTACTTC. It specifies CASSVQGQNYEQYF.

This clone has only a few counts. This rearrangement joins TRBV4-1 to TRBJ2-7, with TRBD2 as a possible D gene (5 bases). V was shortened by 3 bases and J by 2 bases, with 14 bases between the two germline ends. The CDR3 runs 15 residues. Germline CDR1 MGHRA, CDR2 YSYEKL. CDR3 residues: CASSHPPAGTYEQYF. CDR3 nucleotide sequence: TGCGCCAGCAGCCACCCCCCCGCGGGTACCTACGAGCAGTACTTC.

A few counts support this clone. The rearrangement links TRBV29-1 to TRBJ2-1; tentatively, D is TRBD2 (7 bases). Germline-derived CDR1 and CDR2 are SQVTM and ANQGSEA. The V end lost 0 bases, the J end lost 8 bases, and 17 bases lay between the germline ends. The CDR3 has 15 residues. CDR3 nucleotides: TGCAGCGTTGAAGATGGGAGGGGGGGGCCCCATGAGCAGTTCTTC. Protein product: CSVEDGRGGPHEQFF.

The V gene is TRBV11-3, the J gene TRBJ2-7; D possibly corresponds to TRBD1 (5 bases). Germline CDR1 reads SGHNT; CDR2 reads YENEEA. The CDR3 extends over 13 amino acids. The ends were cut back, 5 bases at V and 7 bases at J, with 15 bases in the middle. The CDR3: CASSLEQGVEQYF. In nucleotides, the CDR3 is TGTGCCAGCAGCCTCGAGCAGGGTGTGGAGCAGTACTTC.

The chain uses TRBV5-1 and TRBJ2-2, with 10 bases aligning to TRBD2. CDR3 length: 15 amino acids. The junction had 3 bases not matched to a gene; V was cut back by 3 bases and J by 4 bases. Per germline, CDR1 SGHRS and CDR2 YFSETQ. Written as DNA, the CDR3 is TGCGCCAGCAGCTCTAGCGGGGGCCTCACCGGGGAGCTGTTTTTT. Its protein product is CASSSSGGLTGELFF.

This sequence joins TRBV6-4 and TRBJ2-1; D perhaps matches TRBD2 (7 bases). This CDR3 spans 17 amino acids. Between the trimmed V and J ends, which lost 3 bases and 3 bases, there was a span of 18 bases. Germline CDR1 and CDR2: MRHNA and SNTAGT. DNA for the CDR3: TGTGCCAGCAGTGAACTTGGGGAGGGGGGGGGCTACAATGAGCAGTTCTTC. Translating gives CASSELGEGGGYNEQFF.

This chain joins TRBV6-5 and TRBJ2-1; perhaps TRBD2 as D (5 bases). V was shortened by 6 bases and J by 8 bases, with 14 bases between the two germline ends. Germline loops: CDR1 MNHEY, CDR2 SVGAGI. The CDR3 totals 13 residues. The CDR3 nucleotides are TGTGCCAGCAGAAACGGGGTGCGCGATGAGCAGTTCTTC. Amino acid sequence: CASRNGVRDEQFF.

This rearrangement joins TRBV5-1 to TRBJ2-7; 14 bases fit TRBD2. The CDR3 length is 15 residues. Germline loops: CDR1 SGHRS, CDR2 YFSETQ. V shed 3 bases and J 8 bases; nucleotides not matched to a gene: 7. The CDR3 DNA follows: TGCGCCAGCAGCTGGACTAGCGGGGGGCTAGGAAAGCAGTACTTC. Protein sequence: CASSWTSGGLGKQYF.

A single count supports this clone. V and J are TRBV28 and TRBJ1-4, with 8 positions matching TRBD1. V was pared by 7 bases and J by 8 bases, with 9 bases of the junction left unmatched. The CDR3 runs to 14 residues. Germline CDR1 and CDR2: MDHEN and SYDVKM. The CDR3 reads CASNPQGAGEKLFF. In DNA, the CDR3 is TGTGCCAGCAACCCCCAGGGGGCTGGAGAAAAACTGTTTTTT.

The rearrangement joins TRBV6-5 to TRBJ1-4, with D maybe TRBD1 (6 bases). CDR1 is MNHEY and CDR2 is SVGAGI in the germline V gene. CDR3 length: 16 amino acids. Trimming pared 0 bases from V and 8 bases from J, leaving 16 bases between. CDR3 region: CASSYSTQGSGEKLFF. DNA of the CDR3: TGTGCCAGCAGTTACTCGACACAGGGATCTGGCGAAAAACTGTTTTTT.

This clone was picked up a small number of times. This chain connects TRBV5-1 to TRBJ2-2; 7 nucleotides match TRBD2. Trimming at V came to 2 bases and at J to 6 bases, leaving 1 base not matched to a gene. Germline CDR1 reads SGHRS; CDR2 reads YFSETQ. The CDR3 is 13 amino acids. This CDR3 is CASSFLAAGELFF. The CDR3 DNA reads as TGCGCCAGCAGCTTTCTAGCGGCCGGGGAGCTGTTTTTT.

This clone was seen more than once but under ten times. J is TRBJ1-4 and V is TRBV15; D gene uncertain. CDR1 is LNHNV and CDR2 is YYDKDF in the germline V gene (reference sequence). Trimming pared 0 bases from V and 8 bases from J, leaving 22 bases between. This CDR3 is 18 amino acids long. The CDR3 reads CATSRDVADGPGGEKLFF. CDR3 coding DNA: TGTGCCACCAGCAGAGATGTGGCAGACGGCCCGGGAGGGGAAAAACTGTTTTTT.

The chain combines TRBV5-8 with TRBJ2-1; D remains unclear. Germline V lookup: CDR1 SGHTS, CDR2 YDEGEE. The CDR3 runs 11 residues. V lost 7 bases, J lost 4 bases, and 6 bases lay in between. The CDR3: CASRYYNEQFF. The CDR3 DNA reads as TGTGCCAGCCGGTATTACAATGAGCAGTTCTTC.

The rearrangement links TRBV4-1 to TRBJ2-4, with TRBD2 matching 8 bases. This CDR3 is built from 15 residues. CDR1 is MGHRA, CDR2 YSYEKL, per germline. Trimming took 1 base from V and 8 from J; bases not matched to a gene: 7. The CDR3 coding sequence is TGCGCCAGCAGCCAAGGGCTAGCGGGCGGGGACATTCAGTACTTC. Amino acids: CASSQGLAGGDIQYF.

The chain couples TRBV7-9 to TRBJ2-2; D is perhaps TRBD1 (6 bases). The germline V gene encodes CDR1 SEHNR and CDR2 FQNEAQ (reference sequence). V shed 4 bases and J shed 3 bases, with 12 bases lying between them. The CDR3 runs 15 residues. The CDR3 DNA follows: TGTGCCAGCAGCTCCCTTGAGGGGGACACCGGGGAGCTGTTTTTT. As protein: CASSSLEGDTGELFF.

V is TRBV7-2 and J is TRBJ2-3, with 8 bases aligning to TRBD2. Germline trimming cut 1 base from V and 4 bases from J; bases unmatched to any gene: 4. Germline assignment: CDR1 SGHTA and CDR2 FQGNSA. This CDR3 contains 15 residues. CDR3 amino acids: CASSLDPAGADTQYF. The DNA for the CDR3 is TGTGCCAGCAGCTTAGATCCAGCGGGGGCAGATACGCAGTATTTT. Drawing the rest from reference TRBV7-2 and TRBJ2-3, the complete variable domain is GAGVSQSPSNKVTEKGKDVELRCDPISGHTALYWYRQSLGQGLEFLIYFQGNSAPDKSGLPSDRFSAERTGGSVSTLTIQRTQQEDSAVYLCASSLDPAGADTQYFGPGTRLTVL.

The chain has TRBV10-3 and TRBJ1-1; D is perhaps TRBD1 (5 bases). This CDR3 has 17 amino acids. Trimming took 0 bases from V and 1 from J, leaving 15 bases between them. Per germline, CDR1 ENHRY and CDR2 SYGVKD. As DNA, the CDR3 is TGTGCCATCAGTGAGTCGAATGAACGGGGGGGGAACACTGAAGCTTTCTTT. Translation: CAISESNERGGNTEAFF.

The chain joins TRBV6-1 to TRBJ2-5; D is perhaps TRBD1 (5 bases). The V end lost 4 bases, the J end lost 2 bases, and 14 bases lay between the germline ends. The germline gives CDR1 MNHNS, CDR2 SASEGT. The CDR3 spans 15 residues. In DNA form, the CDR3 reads TGTGCCAGCAGTGGCAGGGCGAACTTACAAGAGACCCAGTACTTC. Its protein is CASSGRANLQETQYF.